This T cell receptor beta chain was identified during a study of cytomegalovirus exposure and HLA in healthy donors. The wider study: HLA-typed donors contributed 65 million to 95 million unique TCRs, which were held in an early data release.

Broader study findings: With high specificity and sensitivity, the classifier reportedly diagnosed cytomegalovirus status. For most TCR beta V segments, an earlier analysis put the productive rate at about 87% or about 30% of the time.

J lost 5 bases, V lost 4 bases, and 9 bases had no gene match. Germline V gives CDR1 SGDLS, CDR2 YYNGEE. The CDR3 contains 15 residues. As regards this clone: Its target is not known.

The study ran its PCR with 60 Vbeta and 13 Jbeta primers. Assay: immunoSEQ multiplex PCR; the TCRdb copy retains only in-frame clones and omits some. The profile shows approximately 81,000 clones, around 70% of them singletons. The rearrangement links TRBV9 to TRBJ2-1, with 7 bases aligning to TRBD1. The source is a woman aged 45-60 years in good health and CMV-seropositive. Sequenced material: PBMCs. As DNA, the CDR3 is TGTGCCAGCAGCAGAACGGGACAGTGGGACAATGAGCAGTTCTTC. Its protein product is CASSRTGQWDNEQFF.